In its sample, the clone carrying this T cell receptor delta chain was seen a few times. The antigen is undetermined. This specimen comes from a study of Vδ1+ human thymocytes. Sequences come from RNA converted to cDNA by reverse transcription. CDR3 amplicons came from multiplex PCR with pooled V-gene forward and constant-region reverse primers. TCRdb fed the multiplex PCR reads to CATT. The sample contains roughly 76,000 delta-chain clones, about 35% of which appear only once. CDR3 length: 18 residues. CDR1 is TSWWSYY, CDR2 QGS, per germline. V dropped 0 bases and J dropped 0 bases, with 14 bases sitting between them. Study findings and constraints: Bulk repertoire data may be misinterpreted because of unexpected Vdelta2 sequences. In the thymus, TRG and TRD repertoires looked highly polyclonal with Gaussian CDR3 lengths.

Sequencing was done on a sample of Vdelta1+ gamma-delta thymocytes from the thymus. Subset given: FACS-sorted CD3+ TCRalphabeta- TCRVdelta1+ TCRVdelta2- thymocytes. This chain links TRDV1 with TRDJ2; tentatively, D is TRDD3 (6 bases). This clonotype originated in a boy in the first two years of life who had congenital heart surgery. CDR3 amino acids: CALGELLGLGALTAQLFF. The CDR3 DNA reads TGTGCTCTTGGGGAACTTTTAGGGTTGGGGGCTTTGACAGCACAACTCTTCTTT.